This TCR beta chain was sequenced in a study of regulatory T cells in long-lasting Graves disease. Study findings and constraints: Shared public clonotypes totalled about 2,700 in persistent patients, compared with about a thousand in new patients. TRBV28 was favored in persistent disease, as were TRBJ1-2 and TRBJ2-5.

This clonotype was detected many times. Its target is not known. Time point here: newly diagnosed GD, antithyroid drugs for less than 3 months. PBMCs were the source of the RNA used for TCR sequencing. To make TCR beta libraries, researchers used iRepertoire HTBI primers and Arm-PCR of CDR3 regions. TCRdb passed the multiplex PCR reads through MiXCR, listing each CDR3 protein once. Of 300,000 to 400,000 distinct CDR3 sequences detected, over 15% appear once; the ten largest clones hold around 27%. Deletions cut 2 bases from V and 0 bases from J, with 14 bases between. The CDR3 sequence is 16 residues long. Germline V gene lookup returns CDR1 KGHSH and CDR2 LQKENI. A further study also used this sample, focusing on T cells in Graves' hyperthyroidism and ophthalmopathy. That source adds: Researchers ran a first-round RT-PCR on the TCR CDR3 using the HTBI primer set.

Sequenced here: peripheral blood mononuclear cells (PBMCs), sampled at new diagnosis, from a patient treated with antithyroid drugs. This clonotype was obtained from a man aged 40-49 years with Graves disease. The chain uses TRBV18 and TRBJ2-7; the D is unclear. The CDR3 here is CASSPATAYFSYEQYF. The CDR3, as DNA: TGTGCCAGCTCACCAGCCACGGCCTATTTCTCCTACGAGCAGTACTTC.